This T cell receptor (beta chain) was identified in a study of Graves' ophthalmopathy and Graves' hyperthyroidism. Study as a whole: There was a collection of peripheral blood at initial diagnosis, before any treatment.

Comment on this clonotype: The antigen remains undetermined.

Clinical symptoms, serum thyroxine, TRAb, thyroid ultrasound and orbital computed tomography determined diagnosis. After removal of 6 bases from V and 8 bases from J, the junction contained 5 bases not matched to a gene. CDR3 length equals 13 residues. Notes on the study in general: The model reached 70% to 71% sensitivity and about 72% specificity for predicting ophthalmopathy progression.

Using RNA transcripts, the TCR beta CDR3 regions were amplified. The first-round RT-PCR employed HTBI primers together with the Qiagen OneStep RT-PCR kit. A multiplex PCR was then performed as the second round. TCRdb used MiXCR to reprocess the multiplex PCR reads, holding one entry per CDR3 protein. Among roughly 170,000 distinct CDR3 sequences listed, roughly two fifths were seen once. Sequences were obtained from peripheral blood. The V and J genes are TRBV12-3 or TRBV12-4 and TRBJ1-2; TRBD1 aligns across 11 bases. The TCR comes from a man under 40 with Graves' ophthalmopathy. CDR3 nucleotide sequence: TGTGCCAGCAGCTGGGACAGGGGGGAAGGCTACACCTTC. Protein product: CASSWDRGEGYTF.